This entry is about one TCR beta chain. Germline V gives CDR1 LNHDA, CDR2 SQIVND (reference sequence). The trim removed 0 bases at V and 9 bases at J, leaving 5 bases unmatched. This CDR3 comprises 15 residues. Time point specified: before trial treatment. The data were obtained in a study of low-dose radiotherapy and immunotherapy resistance in tumors. Both TCRalpha and TCRbeta chains were reverse transcribed with V-gene-specific primers. Amplification, which lasted around 22 PCR cycles, used a constant-region primer and V-primer adapter to amplify TCRs. TCRdb ran MiXCR on the reads and lists one entry per CDR3 protein. Of fewer than 90,000 distinct CDR3 sequences listed, 15% to 20% are singletons.

Sequencing used PBMCs, obtained before treatment. The rearrangement links TRBV19 to TRBJ2-5; 12 nucleotides agree with TRBD2. The sequence was collected from a male donor with prostate cancer. The CDR3, as DNA: TGTGCCAGTAGTATAGATCTGCTAGCGGGGGGGCCCCAGTACTTC. Its protein is CASSIDLLAGGPQYF.